The entry below gives a single T cell receptor (beta chain) sequence along with its context. Germline CDR1 is SGHRS and CDR2 is YFSETQ. V lost 4 bases and J 5 bases, leaving 15 bases between the germline ends. The CDR3 is 14 amino acids. These data come from a study of shared T cell receptors in the human thymus. Here immunoSEQ multiplex PCR was the method, and the copy in TCRdb shows in-frame clones only, minus some. This sample has 720,000 or so clones, with around 85% found just once. This sample also belongs to another study, concerning human thymus T cells. That paper adds: Resected material from corrective heart surgery provided the thymus tissue analysed. Across thymic and blood repertoires, the usage of V and J genes appeared to be biased.

V gene TRBV5-1 combines with J gene TRBJ1-2; tentative D call: TRBD1 (6 bases). Source material: thymocytes. The receptor comes from a girl less than two years old with a congenital heart defect. In DNA form, the CDR3 reads TGCGCCAGCAGCCAACGAGGACAGCTATATGGCTACACCTTC. This codes for CASSQRGQLYGYTF. The full variable domain, rest sourced from reference TRBV5-1 and TRBJ1-2, is KAGVTQTPRYLIKTRGQQVTLSCSPISGHRSVSWYQQTPGQGLQFLFEYFSETQRNKGNFPGRFSGRQFSNSRSEMNVSTLELGDSALYLCASSQRGQLYGYTFGSGTRLTVV.